These 5 T cell receptor beta chains share one sample of origin, sequenced in a study of OX40 agonist ivuxolimab in advanced cancers. The repertoire was sequenced with immunoSEQ multiplex PCR; TCRdb's copy has only in-frame clones and lacks some. The data hold approximately 70,000 clones, with 85% to 95% observed a single time. This material consisted of CD4+ or CD8+ T cells sorted from blood, taken in a trial of the OX40 agonist ivuxolimab. The source of these receptors is an adult with an advanced solid tumor such as melanoma, head and neck, liver or kidney cancer.

The rearrangement uses TRBV10-2 and TRBJ1-5; possibly TRBD1 for D (6 bases). The CDR3 consists of 13 residues. Germline assignment: CDR1 WSHSY and CDR2 SAAADI. Trimming stripped 0 bases from V and 7 bases from J, with 7 bases between. Here the CDR3 DNA reads TGCGCCAGCAGTGAGTCGGACAGACAGCCCCAGCATTTT. The encoded protein is CASSESDRQPQHF.

This CDR3 is CASSLAWEGGRTDTQYF. The CDR3 DNA reads as TGTGCCAGCAGCTTGGCCTGGGAGGGGGGCCGCACAGATACGCAGTATTTT. The gene calls are TRBV5-6 and TRBJ2-3; tentative D call: TRBD2 (7 bases). This CDR3 is built from 17 residues. Trimming shortened V by 0 bases and J by 1 base, and 15 bases separated the two germline ends. Germline lookup yields CDR1 SGHDT and CDR2 YYEEEE.

V and J are TRBV27 and TRBJ2-3, with 8 nucleotides matching TRBD1. There are 16 residues in the CDR3. The junction had 12 bases not matched to a gene; V was cut back by 5 bases and J by 5 bases. Looked up from germline, CDR1 is MNHEY and CDR2 is SMNVEV (reference sequence). The CDR3 DNA is TGTGCCAGCAGTCCACTTGACAGGGGCGAGGGAGATACGCAGTATTTT. It is translated as CASSPLDRGEGDTQYF.

V is TRBV2 and J is TRBJ1-1, with 7 bases lining up with TRBD1. Germline values: CDR1 SNHLY, CDR2 FYNNEI. The CDR3 length is 14 residues. Germline trimming cut 9 bases from V and 0 bases from J; bases unmatched to any gene: 7. The CDR3 loop is CASSGQPMNTEAFF. The DNA of the CDR3 is TGTGCCAGTTCGGGACAGCCGATGAACACTGAAGCTTTCTTT.

V usage is TRBV7-9 and J usage is TRBJ2-7, with a tentative D call TRBD2 (5 bases). The length of the CDR3 is 17 residues. V dropped 1 base and J dropped 0 bases, with 16 bases sitting between them. Germline loops: CDR1 SEHNR, CDR2 FQNEAQ (reference sequence). In DNA, the CDR3 is TGTGCCAGCAGCTTAGATAATAAGAGGGCCATCTCCTACGAGCAGTACTTC. Protein sequence: CASSLDNKRAISYEQYF.